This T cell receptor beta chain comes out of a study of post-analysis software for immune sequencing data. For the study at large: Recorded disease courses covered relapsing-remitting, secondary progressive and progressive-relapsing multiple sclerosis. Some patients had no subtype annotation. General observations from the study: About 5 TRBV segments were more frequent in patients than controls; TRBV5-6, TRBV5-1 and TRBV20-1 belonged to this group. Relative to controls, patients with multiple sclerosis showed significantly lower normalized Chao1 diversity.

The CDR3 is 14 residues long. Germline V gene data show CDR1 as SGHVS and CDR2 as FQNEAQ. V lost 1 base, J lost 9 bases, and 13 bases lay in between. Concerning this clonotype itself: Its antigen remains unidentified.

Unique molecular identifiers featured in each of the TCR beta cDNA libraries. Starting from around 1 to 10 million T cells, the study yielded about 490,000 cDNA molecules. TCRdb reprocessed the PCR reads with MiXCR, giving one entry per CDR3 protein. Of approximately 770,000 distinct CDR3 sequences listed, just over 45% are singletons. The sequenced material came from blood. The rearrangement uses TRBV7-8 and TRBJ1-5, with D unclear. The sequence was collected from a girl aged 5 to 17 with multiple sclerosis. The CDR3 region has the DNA TGTGCCAGCAGCTTAGAAGGAGGCATGGGGCCCCAGCATTTT. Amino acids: CASSLEGGMGPQHF.